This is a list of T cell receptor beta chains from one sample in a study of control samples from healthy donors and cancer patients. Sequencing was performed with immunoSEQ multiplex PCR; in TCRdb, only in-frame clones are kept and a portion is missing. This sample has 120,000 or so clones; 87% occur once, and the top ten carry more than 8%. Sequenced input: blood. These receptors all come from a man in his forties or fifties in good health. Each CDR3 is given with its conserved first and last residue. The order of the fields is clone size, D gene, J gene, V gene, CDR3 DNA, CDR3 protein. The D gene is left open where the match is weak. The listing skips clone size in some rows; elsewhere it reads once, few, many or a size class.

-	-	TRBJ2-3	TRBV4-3	TGCGCCAGCAGCCAAGATCCGACTACAGATACGCAGTATTTT	CASSQDPTTDTQYF
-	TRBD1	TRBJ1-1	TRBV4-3	TGCGCCAGCAGCCAAGGGGACAGGGGGGAAGGAGGCACTGAAGCTTTCTTT	CASSQGDRGEGGTEAFF
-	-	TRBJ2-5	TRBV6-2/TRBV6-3	TGTGCCAGCAGTTACTCCCACTTGAGGGGCCAAGAGACCCAGTACTTC	CASSYSHLRGQETQYF
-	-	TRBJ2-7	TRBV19	TGTGCCAGTAGTATAGATAAGGCTGGGAACGAGCAGTACTTC	CASSIDKAGNEQYF
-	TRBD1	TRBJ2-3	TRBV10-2	TGCGCCAGCAGAGTGAGTCGGACAGGGCCTAGCACAGATACGCAGTATTTT	CASRVSRTGPSTDTQYF
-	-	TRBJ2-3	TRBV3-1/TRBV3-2	TGTGCCAGCAGCCAAACAGGATTAGATACGCAGTATTTT	CASSQTGLDTQYF
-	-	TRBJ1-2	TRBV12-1	TGTGCCAGCAGCTTTCTCGCTCCGGGACAGGGAGGGCGCGGCTACACCTTC	CASSFLAPGQGGRGYTF
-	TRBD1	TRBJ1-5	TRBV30	TGTGCCTGGAGACAGGGGCCTAGCAATCAGCCCCAGCATTTT	CAWRQGPSNQPQHF
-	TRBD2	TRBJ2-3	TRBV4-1	TGCGCCAGCAGCCATCAGCTAGCGGGGGGAGCCCTTCTTCCCACAGATACGCAGTATTTT	CASSHQLAGGALLPTDTQYF
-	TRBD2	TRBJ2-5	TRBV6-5	TGTGCCAGCAGACCCCTAGCGGGGGTTGAGACCCAGTACTTC	CASRPLAGVETQYF
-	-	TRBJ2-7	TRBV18	TGTGCCAGCTCACCATTTGGGTCGGGCACAAGAGCCTACGAGCAGTACTTC	CASSPFGSGTRAYEQYF
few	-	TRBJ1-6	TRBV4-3	TGCGCCAGCAGCCAAGGCAGGGGAGGGAGCTCCTATAATTCACCCCTCCACTTT	CASSQGRGGSSYNSPLHF
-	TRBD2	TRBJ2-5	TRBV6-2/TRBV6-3	TGTGCCAGCAGCCTCCGGATAGCGGGGGAAGAGACCCAGTACTTC	CASSLRIAGEETQYF
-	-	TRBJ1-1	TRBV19	TGTGCCAGTAAGAAATTCCTAGGACGGTTGAACACTGAAGCTTTCTTT	CASKKFLGRLNTEAFF
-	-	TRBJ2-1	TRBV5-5	TGTGCCAGCAGCTTTGGGGTGAGCTCCTACAATGAGCAGTTCTTC	CASSFGVSSYNEQFF
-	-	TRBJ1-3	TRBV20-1	TGCAGTGCTAGTCTGCCCGGCCGAAGCTCTGGAAACACCATATATTTT	CSASLPGRSSGNTIYF
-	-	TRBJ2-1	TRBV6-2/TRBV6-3	TGTGCCAGCAGCTGGGACGAAAACAATGAGCAGTTCTTC	CASSWDENNEQFF
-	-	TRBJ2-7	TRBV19	TGTGCCAGTAGCGCACGGGGGCGAGAACTTACCTACGAGCAGTACTTC	CASSARGRELTYEQYF
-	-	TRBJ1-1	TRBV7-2	TGTGCCAGCAGCTTAGTCAAAGTGAACACTGAAGCTTTCTTT	CASSLVKVNTEAFF
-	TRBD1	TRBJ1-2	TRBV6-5	TGTGCCAGCAGTTACGAGACAGGGGGCTATGGCTACACCTTC	CASSYETGGYGYTF
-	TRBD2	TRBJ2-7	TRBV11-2	TGTGCCAGCAGCTTTGGAGCGGGGGTCTCCTACGAGCAGTACTTC	CASSFGAGVSYEQYF
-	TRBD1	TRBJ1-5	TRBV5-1	TGCGCCCGCAGCTCAGGGGGGGGGCTCAATCAGCCCCAGCATTTT	CARSSGGGLNQPQHF
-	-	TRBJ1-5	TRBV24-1	TGTGCCACCAGTGAGAGAAGAGAGGATAGCAATCAGCCCCAGCATTTT	CATSERREDSNQPQHF
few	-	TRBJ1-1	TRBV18	TGTGCCAGCTCACCACTAGGGGCGGACACTGAAGCTTTCTTT	CASSPLGADTEAFF
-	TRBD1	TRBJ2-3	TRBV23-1	TGCGCCAGCAGTCTTAACTACCGGGACAGGCCCTCTGCGGATACGCAGTATTTT	CASSLNYRDRPSADTQYF
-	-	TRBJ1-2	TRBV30	TGTGCCTGGAGTCCGGGGGGCTATGGCTACACCTTC	CAWSPGGYGYTF
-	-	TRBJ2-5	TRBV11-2	TGTGCCAGCAGCTCGGTCGCAGGGGGACTAGGGACCCAGTACTTC	CASSSVAGGLGTQYF
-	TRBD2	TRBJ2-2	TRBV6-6	TGTGCCAGCACCTTTAGGTTAGCGGGAGCCGCCGGGGAGCTGTTTTTT	CASTFRLAGAAGELFF
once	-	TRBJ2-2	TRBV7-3	TGTGCCAGCAGCCAAAGTGGGGGGAACACCGGGGAGCTGTTTTTT	CASSQSGGNTGELFF
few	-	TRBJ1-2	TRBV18	TGTGCCAGCTCACCATATGGGCAGGACAAACATGGCTACACCTTC	CASSPYGQDKHGYTF
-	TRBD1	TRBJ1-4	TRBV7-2	TGTGCCAGCAGCTTAAACAGGGGCAGTAATGAAAAACTGTTTTTT	CASSLNRGSNEKLFF
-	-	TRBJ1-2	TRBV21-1	TGTGCCAGCAGCGGTACAGGGGGCATCTATGGCTACACCTTC	CASSGTGGIYGYTF
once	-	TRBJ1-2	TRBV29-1	TGCAGCGTTGAGTTGACAGGAGGCTATGGCTACACCTTC	CSVELTGGYGYTF
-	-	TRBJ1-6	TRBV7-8	TGTGCCAGCAGCTTTCTTACAGCAAATTCACCCCTCCACTTT	CASSFLTANSPLHF
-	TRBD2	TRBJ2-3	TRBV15	TGTGCCACCAGCAGATTGGATAGCGGGGGGACAGATACGCAGTATTTT	CATSRLDSGGTDTQYF
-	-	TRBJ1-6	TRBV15	TGTGCCACCAGCAGAGAATATGAGGCTATAGGTAATTCACCCCTCCACTTT	CATSREYEAIGNSPLHF
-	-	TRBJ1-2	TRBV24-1	TGTGCCACCAGTGGGAATCAGATTAGCAACTATGGCTACACCTTC	CATSGNQISNYGYTF
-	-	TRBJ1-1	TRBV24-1	TGTGCCACCAGACAAACAGGGTATAACACTGAAGCTTTCTTT	CATRQTGYNTEAFF
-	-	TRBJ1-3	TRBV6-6	TGTGCCAGCAGCTCCATCGAAGCTGGAAACACCATATATTTT	CASSSIEAGNTIYF
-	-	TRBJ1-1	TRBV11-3	TGTGCCAGCAGCTTACGGATGGGGAACACTGAAGCTTTCTTT	CASSLRMGNTEAFF
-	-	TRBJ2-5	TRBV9	TGTGCCAGCAGCGCCGGTCTCCAAGAGACCCAGTACTTC	CASSAGLQETQYF
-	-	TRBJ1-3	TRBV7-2	TGTGCCAGCAGCCCTAGAGTTGCTGGAAACACCATATATTTT	CASSPRVAGNTIYF
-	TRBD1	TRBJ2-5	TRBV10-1	TGCGCCAGCAGTGACCCAAGGGACAGAAAAGAGACCCAGTACTTC	CASSDPRDRKETQYF
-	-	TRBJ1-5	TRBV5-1	TGCGCCAGCAGCTTGAACGATCGTAACCAGCCCCAGCATTTT	CASSLNDRNQPQHF